The rows below give T cell receptor beta chains drawn from one sample of a study of molecular identifiers for immune sequencing clone quantification. TCRdb used MiXCR to reprocess the PCR reads, holding one entry per CDR3 protein. The table includes more than 35,000 distinct CDR3 sequences, 15% to 20% detected once. The sequenced sample was naive CD8+ T cells from blood, with Jurkat cell RNA spiked in. The receptors were sampled from a human donor in good health. Some libraries in this study had Jurkat cell RNA spiked in. Both conserved end residues are part of each CDR3. The D gene is left open where the match is weak. Expanded clones are given a class, and other clones once, few, many or no size at all.

>TRBJ2-7|TRBD1|NA|TRBV20-1
TGCAGTGCTAGAGTGACAGGGCAATCCTACGAGCAGTACTTC
CSARVTGQSYEQYF
>TRBJ2-2|NA|many|TRBV7-6
TGTGCCAGCAGCCCCTTGGACGCGAACACCGGGGAGCTGTTTTTT
CASSPLDANTGELFF
>TRBJ2-1|NA|few|TRBV7-9
TGTGCCAGCAGCCCACCTACTAGACGCCACAATGAGCAGTTCTTC
CASSPPTRRHNEQFF
>TRBJ2-3|NA|many|TRBV3-1
TGTGCCAGCAGCCAAGCGGGACTCGCCACAGATACGCAGTATTTT
CASSQAGLATDTQYF
>TRBJ2-7|NA|NA|TRBV20-1
TGCAGTACTAGAGGTGGACTAACCAACCGCGAGCAGTACTTC
CSTRGGLTNREQYF
>TRBJ2-5|TRBD2|many|TRBV5-1
TGCGCCAGCAGAGCCGGAGCGGGGGGGCAAGAGACCCAGTACTTC
CASRAGAGGQETQYF
>TRBJ2-7|NA|NA|TRBV3-1
TGTGCCAGCAGCCATTGGGGGCCCTACGAGCTGTACTTC
CASSHWGPYELYF
>TRBJ1-1|NA|NA|TRBV7-9
TGTGCCAGCAGCTTAGCAGGGCAGGGTACTGGAAACACTGAAGCTTTCTTT
CASSLAGQGTGNTEAFF
>TRBJ2-1|NA|few|TRBV30
TGTGCCTCGGGCTACAATGAGCAGTTCTTC
CASGYNEQFF
>TRBJ2-7|NA|many|TRBV7-9
TGTGCCAGCAGCTTAGTGGCCTACGAGCAGTACTTC
CASSLVAYEQYF
>TRBJ2-5|TRBD1|few|TRBV6-2/TRBV6-3
TGTGCCAGCAGTACCCTGACAGGGATCCAAGAGACCCAGTACTTC
CASSTLTGIQETQYF
>TRBJ1-1|NA|NA|TRBV2
TGTGCCAGCAGTGAAGGTGAGCCGCAGGGGATCGCTGAAGCTTTCTTT
CASSEGEPQGIAEAFF
>TRBJ1-1|NA|many|TRBV12-3/TRBV12-4
TGTGCCAGCGGGGGGGCTCAGATGAACACTGAAGCTTTCTTT
CASGGAQMNTEAFF
>TRBJ1-1|TRBD1|NA|TRBV4-3
TGCGCCGGCAGCCAAGATTGGGACAGGTTCAACACTGAAGCTTTCTTT
CAGSQDWDRFNTEAFF
>TRBJ2-4|NA|once|TRBV6-7
TGTGCCAGCAGTTACATCACGAACGAAGGGGACGAAAGCATTCAGTACTTC
CASSYITNEGDESIQYF
>TRBJ2-1|NA|many|TRBV18
TGTGCCAGCTCACAAGGGACCTTTACCATGGGTGAGCAGTTCTTC
CASSQGTFTMGEQFF
>TRBJ2-3|NA|many|TRBV6-2/TRBV6-3
TGTGCCAGCAGTTACGAATGGCAGAAGGGGAAAACAGATACGCAGTATTTT
CASSYEWQKGKTDTQYF
>TRBJ1-5|NA|many|TRBV6-2/TRBV6-3
TGTGCCAGCAGTTACCTGTTTCAGCCCCAGCATTTT
CASSYLFQPQHF
>TRBJ2-7|NA|NA|TRBV30
TGTGCCTGGAGCCTGGGATCTTTAGGGATCTTCAGGGAGCAGTACTTC
CAWSLGSLGIFREQYF
>TRBJ2-5|NA|NA|TRBV19
TGTGCCAGTAGTATTTACGGGGGCCTCCAAGAGACCCAGTACTTC
CASSIYGGLQETQYF
>TRBJ1-5|NA|NA|TRBV7-8
TGTGCCAGCAGCATCCCCCCAGAAGAGCCCCAGCATTTT
CASSIPPEEPQHF
>TRBJ2-7|TRBD1|many|TRBV11-2
TGTGCCAGCAGCCTGGACAGGGCGGGATACGAGCAGTACTTC
CASSLDRAGYEQYF